This T cell receptor (beta chain) was observed in a study of cytomegalovirus exposure and HLA in healthy donors. Study-wide results and limits: TCR beta V segments were, for the most part, productive about 87% or about 30% of the time in an earlier analysis. As a later analysis showed, a missense DCLRE1C variant was linked to trimming of TCR beta V- and J-genes. Cytomegalovirus status, reportedly, was diagnosed with high specificity and sensitivity by the classifier.

Deletions cut 3 bases from V and 0 bases from J, with 15 bases between. The germline V gene encodes CDR1 SGDLS and CDR2 YYNGEE. There are 17 residues in the CDR3. This clone was counted only a few times. Its antigen is undetermined. 60 Vbeta and 13 Jbeta primers were used in PCR. Profiled with immunoSEQ multiplex PCR; TCRdb holds only in-frame clones, not every one. The sample consists of 85,000 to 100,000 clones, approximately 84% of them appearing once. The sequenced material came from PBMCs. This TCR was sampled from a woman aged 18-29 years in good health and CMV-seropositive. The V and J genes are TRBV9 and TRBJ1-4, with D maybe TRBD1 (5 bases). CDR3 DNA sequence: TGTGCCAGCAGCGCAGACGGGGGAACGACAACTAATGAAAAACTGTTTTTT. It codes for CASSADGGTTTNEKLFF. The full variable domain, rest sourced from reference TRBV9 and TRBJ1-4, is DSGVTQTPKHLITATGQRVTLRCSPRSGDLSVYWYQQSLDQGLQFLIQYYNGEERAKGNILERFSAQQFPDLHSELNLSSLELGDSALYFCASSADGGTTTNEKLFFGSGTQLSVL.